This T cell receptor (beta chain) originates from a study of early T cells in non-severe SARS-CoV-2 infection. Background on the study: Sequencing used unsorted whole-blood bulk RNA, so chains lack pairing.

This CDR3 contains 15 residues. This clonotype was seen repeatedly, ten times or more. Its specificity is not known. Unique molecular identifiers tagged individual cDNA molecules. TCRdb fed the 5' RACE reads into MiXCR, producing one record per CDR3 protein. The table has nearly 95,000 distinct CDR3 sequences, about 15% seen once. Whole-study results and caveats: VDJdb matching skewed toward anti-spike CD8 responses, missing private and CD4 specificities.

The origin of this receptor is an adult who was a healthcare worker with PCR-confirmed SARS-CoV-2 infection or an uninfected control (not recorded which). The source was whole blood, collected at baseline. The chain is built from TRBV21-1 and TRBJ1-2; the table's D gene call, TRBD1, was not cross checked with the DNA. TRBV21-1 is reported as a pseudogene. Here the CDR3 reads CASSKPRQNNYGYTF. Here the CDR3 DNA reads TGTGCCAGCAGCAAACCCCGGCAGAATAACTATGGCTACACCTTC.